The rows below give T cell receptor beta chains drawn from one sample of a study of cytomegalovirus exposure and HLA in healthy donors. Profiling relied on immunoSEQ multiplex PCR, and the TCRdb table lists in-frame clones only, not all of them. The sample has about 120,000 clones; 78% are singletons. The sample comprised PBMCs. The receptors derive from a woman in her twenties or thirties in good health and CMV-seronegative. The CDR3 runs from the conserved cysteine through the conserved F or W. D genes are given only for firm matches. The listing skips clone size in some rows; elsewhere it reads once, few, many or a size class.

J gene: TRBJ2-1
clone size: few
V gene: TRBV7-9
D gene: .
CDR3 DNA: TGTTCCAGCAGCTTAGAGGAGGGGATCGATGAGCAGTTCTTC
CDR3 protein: CSSSLEEGIDEQFF

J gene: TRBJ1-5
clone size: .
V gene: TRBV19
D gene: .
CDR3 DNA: TGTGCCAGTATAGGGCGGGGGGCAGGTCAGCCCCAGCATTTT
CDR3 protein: CASIGRGAGQPQHF

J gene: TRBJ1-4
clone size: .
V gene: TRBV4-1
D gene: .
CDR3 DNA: TGCGCCAGCAGCCAAGATCTTCGGTCGGGGGAGGGCGATGAAAAACTGTTTTTT
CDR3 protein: CASSQDLRSGEGDEKLFF

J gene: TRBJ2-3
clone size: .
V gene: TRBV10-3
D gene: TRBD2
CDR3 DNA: TGTGCCATCAGTGAGTACACTAGCGGGGGCACAGATACGCAGTATTTT
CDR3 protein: CAISEYTSGGTDTQYF

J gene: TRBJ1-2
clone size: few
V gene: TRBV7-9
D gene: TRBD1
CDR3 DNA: TGTGCCAGCAGCGCGACAGGGGGCAACGGCTACACCTTC
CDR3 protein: CASSATGGNGYTF

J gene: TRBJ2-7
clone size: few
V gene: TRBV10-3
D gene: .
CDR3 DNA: TGTGCCATCAGTGATGGGGGACAAGTCTACGAGCAGTACTTC
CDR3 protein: CAISDGGQVYEQYF

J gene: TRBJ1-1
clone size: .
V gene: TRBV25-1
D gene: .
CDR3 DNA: TGTGCCAGCAGTGAACCAGGGGCAACCACTGAAGCTTTCTTT
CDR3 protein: CASSEPGATTEAFF

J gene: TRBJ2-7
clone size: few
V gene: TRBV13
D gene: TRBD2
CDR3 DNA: TGTGCCAGCAGCTTATACGGGAGGTCCTCTTACGAGCAGTACTTC
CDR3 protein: CASSLYGRSSYEQYF

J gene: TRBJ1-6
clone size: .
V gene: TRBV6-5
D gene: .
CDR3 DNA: TGTGCCAGCGCTACAGGGAGCTCCTATAATTCACCCCTCCACTTT
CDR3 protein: CASATGSSYNSPLHF

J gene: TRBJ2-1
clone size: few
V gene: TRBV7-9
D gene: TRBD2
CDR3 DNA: TGTGCCAGCAGCCGGACTAGCGGGATATACAATGAGCAGTTCTTC
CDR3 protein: CASSRTSGIYNEQFF

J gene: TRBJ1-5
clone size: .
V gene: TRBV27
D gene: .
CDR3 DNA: TGTGCCAGCAGTTGGGGAGGGGGGCCGAATCAGCCCCAGCATTTT
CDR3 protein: CASSWGGGPNQPQHF

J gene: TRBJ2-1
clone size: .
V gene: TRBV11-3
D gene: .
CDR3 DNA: TGTGCCAGCAGCTTAACAGTTAACAATGAGCAGTTCTTC
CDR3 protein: CASSLTVNNEQFF

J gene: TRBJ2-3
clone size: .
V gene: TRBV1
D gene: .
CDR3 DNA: TGCACCAGCAGCGCTAAAGGGGGCACAGATACGCAGTATTTT
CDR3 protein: CTSSAKGGTDTQYF

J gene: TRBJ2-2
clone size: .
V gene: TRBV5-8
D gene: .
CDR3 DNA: TGTGCCAGCAGCTCGACAGGTTGGAACACCGGGGAGCTGTTTTTT
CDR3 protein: CASSSTGWNTGELFF

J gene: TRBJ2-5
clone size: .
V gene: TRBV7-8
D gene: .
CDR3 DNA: TGTGCCAGCAGAGACCGGGTTCAACAAGAGACCCAGTACTTC
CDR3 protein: CASRDRVQQETQYF

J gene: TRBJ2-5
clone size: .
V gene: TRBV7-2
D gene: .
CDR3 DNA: TGTGCCAGCAGCCAAGGACAGACGGAGACCCAGTACTTC
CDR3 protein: CASSQGQTETQYF

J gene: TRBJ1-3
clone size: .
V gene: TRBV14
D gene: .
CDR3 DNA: TGTGCCAGCAGCCAAGATAGCGGGGCTGGAAACACCATATATTTT
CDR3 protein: CASSQDSGAGNTIYF

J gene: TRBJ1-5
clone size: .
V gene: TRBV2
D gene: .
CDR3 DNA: TGTGCCAGCAGTGAGCATCGAGAAGTGGAGCCCCAGCATTTT
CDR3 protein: CASSEHREVEPQHF

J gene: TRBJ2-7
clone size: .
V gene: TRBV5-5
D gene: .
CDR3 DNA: TGTGCCAGCAGCACCCTCGCGGGGGAGCAGTACTTC
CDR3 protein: CASSTLAGEQYF

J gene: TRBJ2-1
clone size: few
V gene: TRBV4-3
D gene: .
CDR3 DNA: TGCGCCAGCAGCCAAATGCCGGACAGCAACAATGAGCAGTTCTTC
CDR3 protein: CASSQMPDSNNEQFF

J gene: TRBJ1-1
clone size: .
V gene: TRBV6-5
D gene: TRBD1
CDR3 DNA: TGTGCCAGCAAAAGAGGACAGGCTAACACTGAAGCTTTCTTT
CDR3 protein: CASKRGQANTEAFF

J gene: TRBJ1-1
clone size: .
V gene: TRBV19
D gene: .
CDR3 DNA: TGTGCCAGTAGTACCAGGAGGCAGGACACTGAAGCTTTCTTT
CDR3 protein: CASSTRRQDTEAFF

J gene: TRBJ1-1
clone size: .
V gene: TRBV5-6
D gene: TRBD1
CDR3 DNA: TGTGCCAGCAGCTGGGTGCTAGCAGGGGGCAGGACTGAAGCTTTCTTT
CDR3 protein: CASSWVLAGGRTEAFF

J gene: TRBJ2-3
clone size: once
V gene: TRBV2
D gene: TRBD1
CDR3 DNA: TGTGCCAGCAGTGAAGACAGGGGGCTCGATACGCAGTATTTT
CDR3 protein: CASSEDRGLDTQYF

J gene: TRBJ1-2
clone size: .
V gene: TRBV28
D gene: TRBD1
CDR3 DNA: TGTGCCAGCAGTAGTAGGGACAGGCCTCGAGATGGCTACACCTTC
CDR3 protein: CASSSRDRPRDGYTF

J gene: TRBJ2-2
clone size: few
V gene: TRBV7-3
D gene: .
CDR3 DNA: TGTGCCAGCCAAAGTAGCGGGAACACCGGGGAGCTGTTTTTT
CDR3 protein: CASQSSGNTGELFF

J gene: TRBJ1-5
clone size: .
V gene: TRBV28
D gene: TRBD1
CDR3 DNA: TGTGCCAGCAGTTTGCGAGGGACAGGGGGGAATCAGCCCCAGCATTTT
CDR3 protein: CASSLRGTGGNQPQHF

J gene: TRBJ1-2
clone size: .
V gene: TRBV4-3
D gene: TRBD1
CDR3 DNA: TGCGCCAGCAGCCAAGATCCGGGACAGGGGGCGCCTGGCTACACCTTC
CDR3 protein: CASSQDPGQGAPGYTF

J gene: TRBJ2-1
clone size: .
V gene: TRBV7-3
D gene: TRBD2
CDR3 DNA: TGTGCCAGCAGCCGCCACGGCAGCGGGGGTGAGGGGAATGAGCAGTTCTTC
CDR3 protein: CASSRHGSGGEGNEQFF

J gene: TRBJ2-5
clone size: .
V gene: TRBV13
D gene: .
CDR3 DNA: TGTGCCAGCAGCTTCCTGGACAGAGAAAGAGAGACCCAGTACTTC
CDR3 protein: CASSFLDRERETQYF

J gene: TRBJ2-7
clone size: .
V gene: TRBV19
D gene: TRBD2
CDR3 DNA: TGTGCCAGTAGTATAGGACTAGCGGGCTACGAGCAGTACTTC
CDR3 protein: CASSIGLAGYEQYF

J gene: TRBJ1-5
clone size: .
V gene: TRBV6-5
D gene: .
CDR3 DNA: TGTGCCAGCAGTTCCCTCGCCAGGGGCAATCAGCCCCAGCATTTT
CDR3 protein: CASSSLARGNQPQHF

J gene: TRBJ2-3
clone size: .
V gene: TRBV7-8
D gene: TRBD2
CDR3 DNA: TGTGCCAGCAGCGAGACTAGCGGTCCTTGGGATACGCAGTATTTT
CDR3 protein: CASSETSGPWDTQYF

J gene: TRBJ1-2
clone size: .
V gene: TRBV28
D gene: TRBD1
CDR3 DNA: TGTGCCAGCAGTCTGACAGGGGATCCTAGCTATGGCTACACCTTC
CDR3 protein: CASSLTGDPSYGYTF

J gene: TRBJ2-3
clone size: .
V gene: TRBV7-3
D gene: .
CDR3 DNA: TGTGCCAGCAGCTTGATCCTGAATGGGCCGCAGTATTTT
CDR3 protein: CASSLILNGPQYF

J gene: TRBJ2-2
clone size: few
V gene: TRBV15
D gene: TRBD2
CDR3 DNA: TGTGCCACCAGCAGCCCCCCGGGACTAGCGGGAGGAGTGGACACCGGGGAGCTGTTTTTT
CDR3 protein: CATSSPPGLAGGVDTGELFF

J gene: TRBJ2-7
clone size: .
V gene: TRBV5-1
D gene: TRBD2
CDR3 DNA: TGCGCCAGCAGCTTGGAGCTAGCGGGAGACGTCTACGAGCAGTACTTC
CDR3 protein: CASSLELAGDVYEQYF

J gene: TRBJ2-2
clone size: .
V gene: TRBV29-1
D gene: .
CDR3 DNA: TGCAGCGTCCCAGCGAACACCGGGGAGCTGTTTTTT
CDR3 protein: CSVPANTGELFF

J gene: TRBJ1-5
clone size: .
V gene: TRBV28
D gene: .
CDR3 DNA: TGTGCCAGCAGTTTATCGACAGCCAATCAGCCCCAGCATTTT
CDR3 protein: CASSLSTANQPQHF

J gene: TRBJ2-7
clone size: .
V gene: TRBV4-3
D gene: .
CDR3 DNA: TGCGCCAGCAGCCAAGGCTTTGCGGGGGCGCCTTCCTACGAGCAGTACTTC
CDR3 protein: CASSQGFAGAPSYEQYF

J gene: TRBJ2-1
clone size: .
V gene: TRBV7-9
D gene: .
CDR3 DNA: TGTGCCAGCAGCTATGTACGGGGGATTGGTTACAATGAGCAGTTCTTC
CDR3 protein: CASSYVRGIGYNEQFF

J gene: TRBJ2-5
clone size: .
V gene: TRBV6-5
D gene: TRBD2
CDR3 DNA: TGTGCCAGCAGCCCAAGGGGACTAGCGGAAGAGACCCAGTACTTC
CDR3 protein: CASSPRGLAEETQYF

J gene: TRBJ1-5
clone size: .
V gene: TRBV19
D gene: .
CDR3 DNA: TGTGCCAGTAGTGGGCGGGGGTTCAATCAGCCCCAGCATTTT
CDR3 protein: CASSGRGFNQPQHF

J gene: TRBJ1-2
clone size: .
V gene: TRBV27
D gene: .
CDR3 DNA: .
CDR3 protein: CASTSEEGGYTF

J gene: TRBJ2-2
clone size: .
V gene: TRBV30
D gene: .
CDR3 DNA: TGTGCCTGGAGTAGGGGGACCGGGGAGCTGTTTTTT
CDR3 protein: CAWSRGTGELFF

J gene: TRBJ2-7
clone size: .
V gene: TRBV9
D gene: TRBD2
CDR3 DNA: TGTGCCAGCAGCTCAGCGGGGCCGAGCTACGAGCAGTACTTC
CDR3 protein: CASSSAGPSYEQYF